The present T cell receptor (beta chain) was sequenced within a study of T-cell memory formation after mild COVID-19 (dated by TCRdb to the early 2020s). Context from the whole study: Most TCR sequence clusters were specific to one of the two donors. In a couple of donors, T-cell clones that expanded and contracted after mild COVID-19 were tracked by sequencing TCRalpha and TCRbeta repertoires over time. Two young, previously healthy adult volunteers made up the cohort, one male and one female.

Ficoll-Paque density gradient centrifugation was used to isolate PBMCs. General study outcomes and caveats: Some responding clones were detected in pre-infection memory, which suggested that pre-existing cross-reactive memory T cells had joined the SARS-CoV-2 response. Contracting CD4+ clones appeared mostly in the CM and EM memory subsets, whereas CD8+ clones were enriched in EMRA. Clones contracting from day 15 to 85 had balanced CD4/CD8 phenotypes, while a second wave expanding from day 15 to 37 was biased towards CD4+. The second-wave clones that peaked on day 37 were not confirmed to be SARS-CoV-2 specific. Only a couple of mild cases were covered by the study, and larger cohorts that include severe cases with pre-infection samples were considered necessary.

The listed sequencing device is Illumina NovaSeq 6000. TCRalpha and TCRbeta cDNA libraries were built by 5'RACE with constant-segment primers, adding sample barcodes and unique molecular identifiers. RNA was extracted from every sample with Trizol reagent. Libraries were amplified in two PCR steps, with a second sample barcode and Illumina TruSeq adapters added in the second step. The libraries were sequenced on an Illumina NovaSeq using 2 x 150 bp paired-end reads. The study's own analysis went as follows. Reads were demultiplexed and collapsed into UMI-guided consensus sequences with migec v1.2.7. Using mixcr v2.1.11, the UMI consensuses were aligned to TRA and TRB V and J templates and assembled into clonotypes. Clonotypes were classified as expanded or contracted when called significant by both edgeR and NoisET, with noise models trained on biological replicates. For edgeR calls, the cutoffs were a false discovery rate-adjusted p below 0.01 and a log2 fold-change threshold of 1. As an exploratory analysis of dynamics, max-normalized trajectories of the 1000 most abundant clonotypes were examined with PCA combined with hierarchical clustering. Each responding clone was given a CD4 or CD8 phenotype based on the CD4+ and CD8+ repertoires, which had been sequenced separately. TCRdb trimmed the raw reads at Q25, called clones with MiXCR and kept productive beta chains. Each entry is one CDR3 protein sequence, shown with its most common DNA and genes. For this entry, the V and J calls and clone size follow TCRdb and not the study's own pipeline. This sample has 100,000 to 150,000 distinct CDR3 sequences in its table, and about 18% of those were observed once. Around 4.8% of the sample belongs to the ten largest clones.

The table lists this clonotype with a few counts. There is no known antigen for this receptor. No base quality values were provided; no much bigger clone lies one nucleotide off. V is cut back by 4 bases and J by 3 bases, with 8 bases in the junction unmatched. Taken from cysteine to phenylalanine, the CDR3 has 15 residues. The retained sequence is limited to the CDR3, 45 bases, with the frame set at the first base. CDR1 and CDR2, per the germline V gene (reference sequence), are SGHNT and YYREEE. The clonotype originates from a man aged 18 to 30 who had mild COVID-19 (a few samples of this study predate the infection). The sample titles of this study are shuffled in the database, so cell type and time point are left out; the donor was told from shared clones. The rearranged chain carries TRBV5-4 and TRBJ2-5; 8 of the junction bases match TRBD2. Sequenced input: PBMCs or a T cell subset sorted from them (not recorded which). Here is the DNA: TGTGCCAGCAGCCTGCGGGGGGCCGAGAAAGAGACCCAGTACTTC. It specifies CASSLRGAEKETQYF.